These 15 T cell receptor beta chains came from one sample sequenced in a study of blood T cell repertoires in COVID-19. TCRdb's copy holds only in-frame clones and misses some; the assay was immunoSEQ multiplex PCR. The sample gives about 83,000 clones, approximately 86% of which show up once; 22% is in the top ten. Sequenced sample: peripheral blood. The receptors were gathered from a woman at least 80 years old in a cohort sampled during active or convalescent COVID-19.

The J gene is TRBJ1-1, the V gene TRBV18; 8 nucleotides align to TRBD1. Germline values: CDR1 KGHSH, CDR2 LQKENI. With V trimmed by 3 bases and J by 8 bases, 5 bases remained unmatched. The length of the CDR3 is 13 residues. CDR3 amino acids: CASSPLGQEEAFF. The CDR3 nucleotides read TGTGCCAGCTCACCTCTGGGACAGGAAGAAGCTTTCTTT.

The rearrangement joins TRBV7-2 to TRBJ1-3; tentative D call: TRBD1 (5 bases). Trimming shortened V by 2 bases and J by 1 base, and 6 bases separated the two germline ends. In germline, CDR1 is SGHTA, CDR2 FQGNSA. CDR3 length equals 14 residues. CDR3 sequence: CASSLRTSGNTIYF. Here the CDR3 DNA reads TGTGCCAGCAGCTTACGGACATCTGGAAACACCATATATTTT. The full variable domain, rest sourced from reference TRBV7-2 and TRBJ1-3, is GAGVSQSPSNKVTEKGKDVELRCDPISGHTALYWYRQSLGQGLEFLIYFQGNSAPDKSGLPSDRFSAERTGGSVSTLTIQRTQQEDSAVYLCASSLRTSGNTIYFGEGSWLTVV.

The CDR3 DNA reads TGCGCCAGCAGTGATGGTGGCTACAGGACTGAAGCTTTCTTT. Translating it yields CASSDGGYRTEAFF. V is TRBV10-1 and J is TRBJ1-1, with a possible D match to TRBD1 (5 bases). The CDR3 runs 14 residues. V was trimmed by 3 bases and J by 5 bases, leaving 13 bases between them. Germline CDR1 is WNHNN and CDR2 is SYGVQD (reference sequence).

The V gene is TRBV14, the J gene TRBJ2-1; 10 bases map to TRBD2. J gave up 9 bases and V 4 bases, and 12 bases lay outside the gene matches. CDR1 and CDR2 from the germline V gene are SGHDN and FVKESK. The CDR3 is made up of 16 amino acids. CDR3 sequence: CASSPRRLAGVSEQFF. The DNA for the CDR3 is TGTGCCAGCAGCCCTCGTCGGCTAGCGGGGGTAAGTGAGCAGTTCTTC.

This clone was picked up many times. The genes are TRBV29-1 and TRBJ1-5; no definite D call. The CDR3 has 14 amino acids. Germline values: CDR1 SQVTM, CDR2 ANQGSEA. Trimming left V 4 bases short and J 1 base short, with 11 bases between. The CDR3 here is CSVAMGASNQPQHF. The CDR3 DNA is TGCAGCGTTGCCATGGGAGCCAGCAATCAGCCCCAGCATTTT.

The chain carries TRBV28 and TRBJ1-4; possible D gene TRBD1, 6 bases. CDR1 and CDR2 from the germline V gene are MDHEN and SYDVKM. The V end was cut by 8 bases, the J end by 5 bases, with 24 bases between. The CDR3 is 17 residues long. The CDR3 reads CASSLGFRGAPNEKLFF. Here the CDR3 DNA reads TGTGCCAGCTCCTTAGGGTTTCGGGGGGCGCCGAATGAAAAACTGTTTTTT.

The chain employs TRBV24-1 and TRBJ1-2, with TRBD1 matching 8 bases. With 4 bases clipped from V and 3 bases from J, the junction kept 6 bases outside the gene matches. The CDR3 spans 15 residues. CDR1 KGHDR and CDR2 SFDVKD come from the germline V gene. This chain's CDR3 is CATSDGQGGDYGYTF. The DNA for the CDR3 is TGTGCCACCAGTGACGGACAGGGAGGCGACTATGGCTACACCTTC.

V is TRBV11-2 and J is TRBJ2-1; 10 nucleotides agree with TRBD2. This CDR3 is 15 amino acids long. From germline, CDR1 is SGHAT and CDR2 FQNNGV. V dropped 4 bases and J dropped 1; count of bases not matched to a gene: 1. The CDR3 region is CASSSAGGSYNEQFF. DNA for the CDR3: TGTGCCAGCAGCTCAGCGGGAGGGTCCTACAATGAGCAGTTCTTC.

Comments on this clone: Compared with germline, one end of the junction differs, possibly owing to a read error. The chain employs TRBV7-2 and TRBJ2-5; D not resolved. Germline-derived CDR1 and CDR2 are SGHTA and FQGNSA. The CDR3 is made up of 14 amino acids. The CDR3 region has the DNA TGTGCCAGCAGTTTAGGCGGCATACAAGAGACCCAGTACTTC. This gives the protein CASSLGGIQETQYF.

The chain recombines TRBV7-2 with TRBJ1-1; 8 bases agree with TRBD1. The CDR3 runs to 14 residues. Per the germline V gene, CDR1 is SGHTA and CDR2 is FQGNSA. V trimming: 6 bases; J trimming: 0 bases; junction bases outside the gene matches: 3. CDR3 sequence reads: CASRAGGLNTEAFF. DNA of the CDR3: TGTGCCAGCAGGGCAGGGGGCTTGAACACTGAAGCTTTCTTT. Supplemented by reference TRBV7-2 and TRBJ1-1, the full variable domain reads GAGVSQSPSNKVTEKGKDVELRCDPISGHTALYWYRQSLGQGLEFLIYFQGNSAPDKSGLPSDRFSAERTGGSVSTLTIQRTQQEDSAVYLCASRAGGLNTEAFFGQGTRLTVV.

This rearrangement joins TRBV19 to TRBJ1-4; D call uncertain. V was clipped by 5 bases and J by 7 bases, with 8 bases between them. CDR1 is LNHDA and CDR2 is SQIVND in the germline V gene (reference sequence). CDR3 size: 12 residues. The chain's CDR3 is CASSGEGEKLFF. For the CDR3, the DNA is TGTGCCAGTAGTGGTGAGGGTGAAAAACTGTTTTTT.

The chain uses TRBV11-3 and TRBJ1-1; TRBD1 matches 7 bases. J gave up 0 bases and V 5 bases, and 12 bases lay outside the gene matches. Germline CDR1 reads SGHNT; CDR2 reads YENEEA. The CDR3 is 17 amino acids. CDR3 loop: CASSQWRADRVNTEAFF. The CDR3 coding sequence is TGTGCCAGCAGCCAGTGGCGAGCAGACAGGGTGAACACTGAAGCTTTCTTT.

The gene calls are TRBV19 and TRBJ2-3, with a weak D call TRBD1 (7 bases). This CDR3 is built from 14 residues. CDR1 is LNHDA and CDR2 is SQIVND in the germline V gene (reference sequence). Trimming removed 4 bases at V and 5 bases at J, with 13 bases between. CDR3 nucleotides: TGTGCCAGTAGTACCTCAGGGGGAGGAGATACGCAGTATTTT. It is translated as CASSTSGGGDTQYF.

The gene calls are TRBV10-1 and TRBJ2-1; 11 nucleotides line up with TRBD2. Losses at the gene ends were 6 bases for V and 5 bases for J; bases not matched to a gene: 6. The CDR3 is 15 amino acids. Germline CDR1 and CDR2: WNHNN and SYGVQD (reference sequence). CDR3 sequence: CASSPLAGVDNEQFF. Written as DNA, the CDR3 is TGCGCCAGCAGCCCACTAGCGGGAGTTGACAATGAGCAGTTCTTC.

The chain employs TRBV7-3 and TRBJ2-5; 8 bases align to TRBD1. This CDR3 has 14 amino acids. J lost 5 bases, V lost 6 bases, and 8 bases had no gene match. Germline V lookup: CDR1 SGHTA, CDR2 FQGTGA. The CDR3 DNA is TGTGCCAGCAGTTACGGACAGGGAGTCGAGACCCAGTACTTC. Protein: CASSYGQGVETQYF.